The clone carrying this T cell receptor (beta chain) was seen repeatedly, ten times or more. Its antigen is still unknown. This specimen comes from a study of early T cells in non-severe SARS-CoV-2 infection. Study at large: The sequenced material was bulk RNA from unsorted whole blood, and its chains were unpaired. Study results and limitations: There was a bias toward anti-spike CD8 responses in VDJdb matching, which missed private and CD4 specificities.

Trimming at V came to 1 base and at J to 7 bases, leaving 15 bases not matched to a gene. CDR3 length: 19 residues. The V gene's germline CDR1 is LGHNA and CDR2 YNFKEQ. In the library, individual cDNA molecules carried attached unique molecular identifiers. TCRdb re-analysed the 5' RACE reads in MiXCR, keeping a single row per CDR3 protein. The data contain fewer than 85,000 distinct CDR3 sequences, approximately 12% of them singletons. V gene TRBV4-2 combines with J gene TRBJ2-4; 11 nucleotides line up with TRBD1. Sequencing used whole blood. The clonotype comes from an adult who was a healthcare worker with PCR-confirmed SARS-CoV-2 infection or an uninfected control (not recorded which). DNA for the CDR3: TGTGCCAGCAGCCAAGGGACAGGGGGCTTTGGATGGTTTGATAACATTCAGTACTTC. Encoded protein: CASSQGTGGFGWFDNIQYF.